The 2 T cell receptor beta chains below come from one sample, sequenced in a study of control samples from healthy donors and cancer patients. Sequenced by immunoSEQ multiplex PCR; TCRdb stores in-frame clones only, minus some. The sample holds 15,000 to 20,000 clones, around 84% seen once. Material: PBMCs. Source of these receptors: a woman in her 70s with colorectal cancer.

This clone showed up just a few times. The J gene is TRBJ2-1, the V gene TRBV12-5, with D unresolved. This CDR3 is 13 amino acids long. Trimming removed 4 bases from V and 3 bases from J, with 7 bases in between. CDR1 LGHNT and CDR2 FRNRAP come from the germline V gene. CDR3 residues: CASGSDGYNEQFF. As DNA, the CDR3 is TGTGCTAGTGGTTCGGACGGCTACAATGAGCAGTTCTTC.

Here the CDR3 DNA reads TGTGCCAGCAGCTTAGACGGGACAGGCTCCTACGAGCAGTACTTC. Translated, it gives CASSLDGTGSYEQYF. The J gene is TRBJ2-7, the V gene TRBV7-9; 8 bases align to TRBD1. V shed 1 base and J 0 bases; nucleotides not matched to a gene: 2. The germline V gene encodes CDR1 SEHNR and CDR2 FQNEAQ (reference sequence). The CDR3 contains 15 residues.